A selection of T cell receptor beta chains follows, all from one sample in a study of T cell repertoires in ileal Crohn's disease. The repertoire was sequenced with immunoSEQ multiplex PCR; TCRdb's copy has only in-frame clones and lacks some. Here the sample spans about 1,400 clones, 80% to 85% being singletons. The specimen sequenced was ileal tissue. These receptors were obtained from an adult with Crohn's disease. CDR3s include the opening cysteine and the closing phenylalanine or tryptophan. D genes are given only for firm matches. The size of a clone is reported for some rows only, either as once, few or many, or as a class for expanded clones.

D: TRBD1
size: NA
length: 17
V: TRBV23-1
J: TRBJ2-2
DNA: TGCGCCAGCAGTCAATCGACCGGGACAGACGACACCGGGGAGCTGTTTTTT
CDR3: CASSQSTGTDDTGELFF

D: TRBD1
size: NA
length: 15
V: TRBV19
J: TRBJ2-7
DNA: TGTGCCAGTAGCATGACCGGGACAGGATCCTACGAGCAGTACTTC
CDR3: CASSMTGTGSYEQYF

D: TRBD2
size: NA
length: 15
V: TRBV10-3
J: TRBJ2-3
DNA: TGTGCCTCGTCCCGGCGCGGGAGACTTACAGATACGCAGTATTTT
CDR3: CASSRRGRLTDTQYF

D: NA
size: NA
length: 13
V: TRBV6-6
J: TRBJ2-2
DNA: TGTGCCAGCTACAGGGCGAACACCGGGGAGCTGTTTTTT
CDR3: CASYRANTGELFF

D: NA
size: NA
length: 16
V: TRBV21-1
J: TRBJ1-1
DNA: TGTGCCAGCAGGGCCCATATAGCTACACAACGCACTGAAGCTTTCTTT
CDR3: CASRAHIATQRTEAFF

D: NA
size: few
length: 15
V: TRBV4-1
J: TRBJ1-3
DNA: TGCGCCAGCAGCCAAGGTCCAGGGTCGGGAAACACCATATATTTT
CDR3: CASSQGPGSGNTIYF

D: TRBD2
size: NA
length: 17
V: TRBV4-1
J: TRBJ2-2
DNA: TGCGCCAGCAGCCAAGTGTTGGCTAGCGGGGTCACCGGGGAGCTGTTTTTT
CDR3: CASSQVLASGVTGELFF

D: NA
size: NA
length: 13
V: TRBV5-4
J: TRBJ2-5
DNA: TGTGCCAGCAGTAACACAGGGACCGAGACCCAGTACTTC
CDR3: CASSNTGTETQYF

D: NA
size: NA
length: 18
V: TRBV7-9
J: TRBJ2-3
DNA: TGTGCCAGCAGCGAAGGTCGCGGGGGCATGTCTAGCACAGATACGCAGTATTTT
CDR3: CASSEGRGGMSSTDTQYF

D: TRBD2
size: NA
length: 16
V: TRBV6-5
J: TRBJ2-3
DNA: TGTGCCAGCAGTTCCCTAGCGGGAGCGGCCCAAGATACGCAGTATTTT
CDR3: CASSSLAGAAQDTQYF

D: TRBD2
size: NA
length: 22
V: TRBV19
J: TRBJ2-2
DNA: TGTGCCAGTAGTACCCGCAGGGTGAGGGGGGCTAGCGGGAGAGGATACACCGGGGAGCTGTTTTTT
CDR3: CASSTRRVRGASGRGYTGELFF

D: NA
size: NA
length: 15
V: TRBV7-9
J: TRBJ1-4
DNA: TGTGCCAGCAGCTTGCGTCAGGCCACTAATGAAAAACTGTTTTTT
CDR3: CASSLRQATNEKLFF

D: NA
size: NA
length: 15
V: TRBV19
J: TRBJ2-1
DNA: TGTGCCAGTAACTCCGTGAGGGAGGAGGTCAATGAGCAGTTCTTC
CDR3: CASNSVREEVNEQFF

D: TRBD1
size: NA
length: 13
V: TRBV29-1
J: TRBJ2-7
DNA: TGCAGCGTTGAAAAGACAGGGTCCGGCGAGCAGTACTTC
CDR3: CSVEKTGSGEQYF

D: TRBD2
size: NA
length: 16
V: TRBV5-6
J: TRBJ2-3
DNA: TGTGCCAGCAGTGATGGACTAGCGGGAGTCCTAGATACGCAGTATTTT
CDR3: CASSDGLAGVLDTQYF

D: NA
size: NA
length: 15
V: TRBV29-1
J: TRBJ1-3
DNA: TGCAGCGCTTTCTATAGCCTATCCTCAGGAAACACCATATATTTT
CDR3: CSAFYSLSSGNTIYF

D: NA
size: NA
length: 12
V: TRBV29-1
J: TRBJ1-1
DNA: TGCAGCGTGCAACAAGGGGGCACTGAAGCTTTCTTT
CDR3: CSVQQGGTEAFF

D: NA
size: NA
length: 13
V: TRBV6-5
J: TRBJ2-5
DNA: TGTGCCAGCAGTTACTCTAGCTTTGCGACCCAGTACTTC
CDR3: CASSYSSFATQYF

D: TRBD1
size: NA
length: 15
V: TRBV6-1
J: TRBJ1-2
DNA: TGTGCCAGCACCAAGTCAGGGACAGGGAACTATGGCTACACCTTC
CDR3: CASTKSGTGNYGYTF

D: NA
size: NA
length: 15
V: TRBV6-5
J: TRBJ1-2
DNA: TGTGCCAGCCTAAATAATTGGGGGGGCACCTATGGCTACACCTTC
CDR3: CASLNNWGGTYGYTF

D: TRBD2
size: few
length: 16
V: TRBV4-1
J: TRBJ2-5
DNA: TGCGCCAGCAGCCAGTCCCTCCGGGGGGGCGGAGAGACCCAGTACTTC
CDR3: CASSQSLRGGGETQYF

D: TRBD1
size: NA
length: 16
V: TRBV4-2
J: TRBJ2-7
DNA: TGTGCCAGCAGCCAAGCCGGGACAGGAGGCTCCTACGAGCAGTACTTC
CDR3: CASSQAGTGGSYEQYF

D: TRBD2
size: NA
length: 14
V: TRBV7-9
J: TRBJ2-7
DNA: TGTGCCAGCAGCGGGGACTACGCTAGCTACGAGCAGTACTTC
CDR3: CASSGDYASYEQYF

D: TRBD1
size: NA
length: 17
V: TRBV19
J: TRBJ1-3
DNA: TGTGCCAGTAGTATCCTACAGGGGCGATACTCTGGAAACACCATATATTTT
CDR3: CASSILQGRYSGNTIYF

D: TRBD2
size: NA
length: 14
V: TRBV5-1
J: TRBJ2-5
DNA: TGCGCCAGCAGGAGTCTAGCGGAGCAAGAGACCCAGTACTTC
CDR3: CASRSLAEQETQYF

D: TRBD2
size: once
length: 16
V: TRBV7-3
J: TRBJ2-5
DNA: TGTGCCAGCAGCCCCGGGGTAGCGGGGGAACAAGAGACCCAGTACTTC
CDR3: CASSPGVAGEQETQYF

D: NA
size: NA
length: 14
V: TRBV30
J: TRBJ1-6
DNA: TGTGCCTGGAGGTGGGCAGGGAACAATTCACCCCTCCACTTT
CDR3: CAWRWAGNNSPLHF

D: NA
size: NA
length: 13
V: TRBV30
J: TRBJ1-3
DNA: TGTGCCTGGGACCACGGGGAGATCAACACCATATATTTT
CDR3: CAWDHGEINTIYF

D: TRBD2
size: NA
length: 16
V: TRBV5-8
J: TRBJ2-1
DNA: TGTGCCAGCACCCGCACCGGGACTAGCGGTTCTAATGAGCAGTTCTTC
CDR3: CASTRTGTSGSNEQFF